The 7 T cell receptor beta chains listed next were all sequenced from one sample in a study of blood T cell repertoires in COVID-19. Produced via immunoSEQ multiplex PCR; TCRdb's table is partial and in-frame only. Of 150,000 to 200,000 clones in the sample, 79% are singletons; the top ten hold 17%. Sequenced sample: peripheral blood. Receptors were obtained from a man in his sixties with active or convalescent COVID-19.

Concerning this clone itself: A much bigger clone sits one base away, suggesting this may be a read error. Other DNA sequences in the sample encode the same CDR3. This sequence joins TRBV7-2 and TRBJ1-2; 8 nucleotides line up with TRBD1. Losses at the gene ends were 5 bases for V and 4 bases for J; bases not matched to a gene: 3. The V gene's germline CDR1 is SGHTA and CDR2 FQGNSA. This CDR3 region has 13 residues. In DNA form, the CDR3 reads TGTGCCAGCAGCCCGGGGACAGGCTATGGCTACACCTTC. This sequence encodes CASSPGTGYGYTF.

This clone was recorded once. The chain combines TRBV3-1 (or the pseudogene TRBV3-2) with TRBJ2-1, with D hard to call. Trimming took off 0 bases at V and 4 bases at J, with 7 bases between the two ends. The CDR3 covers 14 residues. CDR1 and CDR2 (germline): LGHDT, YNNKEL (reference sequence). CDR3 in amino acids: CASSQDLRYNEQFF. The CDR3 DNA reads as TGTGCCAGCAGCCAAGATTTGCGGTACAATGAGCAGTTCTTC.

V usage is TRBV5-1 and J usage is TRBJ2-7, with 14 bases lining up with TRBD2. This CDR3 is built from 18 residues. Looked up from germline, CDR1 is SGHRS and CDR2 is YFSETQ. Trimming took 3 bases from V and 3 from J; bases not matched to a gene: 11. The CDR3 DNA sequence: TGCGCCAGCAGCTCCGGGACTAGCGGGAGTATTTGGGGCTACGAGCAGTACTTC. Protein: CASSSGTSGSIWGYEQYF.

As concerns this clone: This CDR3 is also generated by other DNA sequences in the sample. The rearrangement joins TRBV7-6 to TRBJ2-3; 10 positions agree with TRBD2. J gave up 4 bases and V 5 bases, and 6 bases lay outside the gene matches. Germline-derived CDR1 and CDR2 are SGHVS and FNYEAQ. The CDR3 spans 15 residues. This CDR3 reads CASSPRTSGADTQYF. The CDR3, as DNA: TGTGCCAGCAGCCCACGGACTAGCGGTGCAGATACGCAGTATTTT.

The CDR3 spells CASSPKTGGVTGGANVLTF. CDR3 bases: TGTGCCAGCAGCCCCAAAACAGGGGGCGTAACTGGTGGGGCCAACGTCCTGACTTTC. The gene calls are TRBV5-4 and TRBJ2-6; 9 bases align to TRBD1. CDR1 and CDR2 from the germline V gene are SGHNT and YYREEE (reference sequence). This CDR3 is built from 19 residues. Trimming cost V 4 bases and J 3 bases; bases outside gene matches: 14.

The chain is built from TRBV5-6 and TRBJ1-2; D is unresolved. The germline CDR1 and CDR2 sequences are SGHDT and YYEEEE. The V end was cut by 4 bases, the J end by 7 bases, with 14 bases between. This CDR3 has 13 residues. The CDR3: CASSKVRGGGYTF. In nucleotides, the CDR3 is TGTGCCAGCAGCAAGGTTCGAGGAGGTGGCTACACCTTC.

This sequence joins TRBV28 and TRBJ1-2; maybe TRBD1 (5 bases). Between the trimmed V and J ends, which lost 7 bases and 4 bases, there was a span of 16 bases. There are 14 residues in the CDR3. Germline V gives CDR1 MDHEN, CDR2 SYDVKM. The CDR3, as DNA: TGTGCCAGCACCCAGGGAGGGTATTTCTATGGCTACACCTTC. Protein: CASTQGGYFYGYTF.